This entry describes one T cell receptor beta chain. With a much larger clone just one base away, this may be a read error. The data were obtained in a study of blood T cells in healthy people across ages. Combining a sample-barcoded 5' primer with a J-beta primer mix, a second PCR ran for roughly 6 to 12 cycles. MiXCR, run by TCRdb on the 5' RACE reads, gives a single entry per CDR3 protein. In the table there are more than 800,000 distinct CDR3 sequences, less than 35% of which are singletons. Sequenced material: blood. The receptor was isolated from a woman over 75 in good health.

The CDR3 nucleotides are TGTGCCAGCAGACAAGCGGGGGGGGAAGATTCGCAGTATTTT. Translating gives CASRQAGGEDSQYF. This chain uses TRBV6-5 with TRBJ2-3; 10 bases align to TRBD2. Germline CDR1 reads MNHEY; CDR2 reads SVGAGI. The CDR3 is 14 amino acids.